This T cell receptor beta chain was recovered during a study of T-cell reconstitution after alpha-beta-depleted transplantation in children. The germline V and J ends were trimmed by 0 bases and 5 bases, with 10 bases remaining between them. CDR3 length equals 14 residues. Germline V CDR1 and CDR2: MGHDK, SYGVNS. A word on this clonotype: Its antigen is not identified.

Study-wide results and caveats: After one year, T-cell counts and TCRbeta diversity mostly came from new T cells. Day-60 TCRbeta diversity that was high in some patients was derived from surviving recipient T cells and thymic progenitors. Alpha-beta T cells about two months after transplant reportedly derived from several hundred expanded graft clones.

This sample's TCRbeta library carried unique molecular identifier barcodes. TCRdb reprocessed the PCR reads with MiXCR, giving one entry per CDR3 protein. The table has around 960,000 distinct CDR3 sequences, about 26% seen once. V gene TRBV25-1 combines with J gene TRBJ2-5; D not certain. The TCR originated in a boy less than two years old who had a stem cell transplant for SCID, so the T cells may come from the graft donor. Sequences were derived from PBMCs, mostly from graft donor cells, sampled 360 days after TCRalphabeta/CD19-depleted stem cell transplant. The CDR3 bases are TGTGCCAGCAGTGAATATATTGGAAGCGAGACCCAGTACTTC. Encoded protein: CASSEYIGSETQYF. The variable domain in full, completed from reference TRBV25-1 and TRBJ2-5, reads EADIYQTPRYLVIGTGKKITLECSQTMGHDKMYWYQQDPGMELHLIHYSYGVNSTEKGDLSSESTVSRIRTEHFPLTLESARPSHTSQYLCASSEYIGSETQYFGPGTRLLVL.